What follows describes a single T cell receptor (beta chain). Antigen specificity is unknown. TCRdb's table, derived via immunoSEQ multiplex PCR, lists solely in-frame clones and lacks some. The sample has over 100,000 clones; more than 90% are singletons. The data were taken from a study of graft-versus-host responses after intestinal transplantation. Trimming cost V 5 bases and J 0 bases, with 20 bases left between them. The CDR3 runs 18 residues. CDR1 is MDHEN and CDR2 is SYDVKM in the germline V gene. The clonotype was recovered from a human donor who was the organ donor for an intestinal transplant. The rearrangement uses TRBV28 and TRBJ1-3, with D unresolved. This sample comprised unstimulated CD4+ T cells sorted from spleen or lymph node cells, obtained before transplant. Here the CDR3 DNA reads TGTGCCAGCAGTACCCCCCGAGAAGGTTTGAGCTCTGGAAACACCATATATTTT. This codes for CASSTPREGLSSGNTIYF.